The rows below give T cell receptor beta chains drawn from one sample of a study of vaccination and CD4 T cells after COVID-19. These receptors have no known antigen. Using its own MiXCR run on the PCR reads, TCRdb lists one record per CDR3 protein. The sample includes approximately 9,600 distinct CDR3 sequences, less than 45% of them seen just once. What was sequenced was CD4+ T cells from blood, cultured in vitro. The receptors derive from a human donor in good health. CDR3s include the opening cysteine and the closing phenylalanine or tryptophan. The order of the fields is CDR3 DNA, CDR3 protein, clone size, D gene, V gene, J gene. D genes are given only for firm matches. The listing skips clone size in some rows; elsewhere it reads once, few, many or a size class.

CDR3 DNA: TGCGCCAGCAGCTTGGCCGAAGGGAAAGCTTTCTTT
CDR3 protein: CASSLAEGKAFF
clone size: NA
D gene: NA
V gene: TRBV5-1
J gene: TRBJ1-1

CDR3 DNA: TGCGCCAGCCGGGGGGAGGCTGAAGCTTTCTTT
CDR3 protein: CASRGEAEAFF
clone size: once
D gene: NA
V gene: TRBV5-1
J gene: TRBJ1-1

CDR3 DNA: TGTGCCAGCAGCTTACTGCGGGCAGGCACTGAAGCTTTCTTT
CDR3 protein: CASSLLRAGTEAFF
clone size: few
D gene: NA
V gene: TRBV7-6
J gene: TRBJ1-1

CDR3 DNA: TGTGCCAGCAGTGCTCGGGTGGCGGGAGAGCCTTACAATGAGCAGTTCTTC
CDR3 protein: CASSARVAGEPYNEQFF
clone size: NA
D gene: TRBD2
V gene: TRBV6-1
J gene: TRBJ2-1

CDR3 DNA: TGTGCCAGCAGCTCCTCCCGGGACGGCCCTCGGCCCCAGCATTTT
CDR3 protein: CASSSSRDGPRPQHF
clone size: few
D gene: NA
V gene: TRBV7-8
J gene: TRBJ1-5

CDR3 DNA: TGCAGTGGTCAGAGGCTCGGAGCTAACTATGGCTACACCTTC
CDR3 protein: CSGQRLGANYGYTF
clone size: NA
D gene: NA
V gene: TRBV20-1
J gene: TRBJ1-2

CDR3 DNA: TGTGCCAGCAGCCTCCGATCTAGCGGAGCAACAGATACGCAGTATTTT
CDR3 protein: CASSLRSSGATDTQYF
clone size: few
D gene: TRBD2
V gene: TRBV7-2
J gene: TRBJ2-3

CDR3 DNA: TGTGCCAGCAGCGGAGCTCTGGACAGGGGGCTGGGTGAGCAGTACTTC
CDR3 protein: CASSGALDRGLGEQYF
clone size: few
D gene: TRBD1
V gene: TRBV28
J gene: TRBJ2-7

CDR3 DNA: TGCAGCGTCCTAAGACTACATAACAATGAGCAGTTCTTC
CDR3 protein: CSVLRLHNNEQFF
clone size: NA
D gene: NA
V gene: TRBV29-1
J gene: TRBJ2-1

CDR3 DNA: TGCAGTGCTAGAGGTACGGGGGCGAGGTTCAATCAGCCCCAGCATTTT
CDR3 protein: CSARGTGARFNQPQHF
clone size: few
D gene: NA
V gene: TRBV20-1
J gene: TRBJ1-5

CDR3 DNA: TGCGCCAGCAGCCCGGCCTTAGGGACAGGGATCGAGCAGTACTTC
CDR3 protein: CASSPALGTGIEQYF
clone size: NA
D gene: TRBD1
V gene: TRBV5-1
J gene: TRBJ2-7

CDR3 DNA: TGTGCCAGCAGTTACTCGACCGACCTAGCTTCCTACGAGCAGTACTTC
CDR3 protein: CASSYSTDLASYEQYF
clone size: NA
D gene: NA
V gene: TRBV6-2/TRBV6-3
J gene: TRBJ2-7

CDR3 DNA: TGTGCCATCAGGGGGACGGCCGCCTACGAGCAGTACTTC
CDR3 protein: CAIRGTAAYEQYF
clone size: NA
D gene: NA
V gene: TRBV10-3
J gene: TRBJ2-7

CDR3 DNA: TGCAGTGCTAGAGATCAAGCGGGAGGTAGCCACGAGCAGTACTTC
CDR3 protein: CSARDQAGGSHEQYF
clone size: once
D gene: TRBD2
V gene: TRBV20-1
J gene: TRBJ2-7

CDR3 DNA: TGTGCCAGCAGCCCCCAATTGGGCACTGTCAGGTCCTACAATGAGCAGTTCTTC
CDR3 protein: CASSPQLGTVRSYNEQFF
clone size: NA
D gene: NA
V gene: TRBV11-2
J gene: TRBJ2-1

CDR3 DNA: TGCGCCAGCAGCGACAGGGCCTACACTGAAGCTTTCTTT
CDR3 protein: CASSDRAYTEAFF
clone size: few
D gene: TRBD1
V gene: TRBV10-2
J gene: TRBJ1-1

CDR3 DNA: TGCAGCGTTGAACGCGGGCGGGAGGCCGCCACAGATACGCAGTATTTT
CDR3 protein: CSVERGREAATDTQYF
clone size: NA
D gene: TRBD2
V gene: TRBV29-1
J gene: TRBJ2-3

CDR3 DNA: TGTGCCAGCAGTCCAAGTCTAGCGGGAACTACCTACAATGAGCAGTTCTTC
CDR3 protein: CASSPSLAGTTYNEQFF
clone size: NA
D gene: TRBD2
V gene: TRBV27
J gene: TRBJ2-1

CDR3 DNA: TGCAGTGCTTCGAGGCTGGGCCGAGGAGGGGGTGAGCAGTTCTTC
CDR3 protein: CSASRLGRGGGEQFF
clone size: few
D gene: NA
V gene: TRBV20-1
J gene: TRBJ2-1

CDR3 DNA: TGTGCCAGCAGCTTAACCTCGACGGGGGCTCGTGAGACCCAGTACTTC
CDR3 protein: CASSLTSTGARETQYF
clone size: NA
D gene: NA
V gene: TRBV7-8
J gene: TRBJ2-5

CDR3 DNA: TGTGCCAGCAGCTTACAGGTTTTGGACACTGAAGCTTTCTTT
CDR3 protein: CASSLQVLDTEAFF
clone size: NA
D gene: NA
V gene: TRBV7-9
J gene: TRBJ1-1

CDR3 DNA: TGCGCCAGCAGCCCAGGGACTACCACAGATACGCAGTATTTT
CDR3 protein: CASSPGTTTDTQYF
clone size: NA
D gene: TRBD2
V gene: TRBV5-1
J gene: TRBJ2-3

CDR3 DNA: TGTGCCAGCAGCAGAGCGGGATACGCTAACTATGGCTACACCTTC
CDR3 protein: CASSRAGYANYGYTF
clone size: NA
D gene: NA
V gene: TRBV28
J gene: TRBJ1-2

CDR3 DNA: TGTGCCAGCAGCTCGGGGTTTGGGTTAGCGACGTCCCCAGGGACCCAGTACTTC
CDR3 protein: CASSSGFGLATSPGTQYF
clone size: medium-sized
D gene: NA
V gene: TRBV7-8
J gene: TRBJ2-5

CDR3 DNA: TGTGCCAGCAGTCCGGGGGACATCGCGTGGACCTTC
CDR3 protein: CASSPGDIAWTF
clone size: NA
D gene: NA
V gene: TRBV12-3/TRBV12-4
J gene: TRBJ1-2

CDR3 DNA: TGTGCCAGCAGTGACTCGACTGGAAACACCATATATTTT
CDR3 protein: CASSDSTGNTIYF
clone size: few
D gene: NA
V gene: TRBV6-5
J gene: TRBJ1-3

CDR3 DNA: TGTGCCAGCAGTTTACGGGCGTTAACTGAAGCTTTCTTT
CDR3 protein: CASSLRALTEAFF
clone size: few
D gene: NA
V gene: TRBV27
J gene: TRBJ1-1

CDR3 DNA: TGTGCCAGCAGCTTCCAGTTAAACACTGAAGCTTTCTTT
CDR3 protein: CASSFQLNTEAFF
clone size: NA
D gene: NA
V gene: TRBV7-2
J gene: TRBJ1-1

CDR3 DNA: TGTGCCAGTAGTACCCGGACCGGGGCTCCCTACGAGCAGTACTTC
CDR3 protein: CASSTRTGAPYEQYF
clone size: NA
D gene: NA
V gene: TRBV19
J gene: TRBJ2-7